Included here is one T cell receptor (beta chain) sequence, with context. This clonotype was found a few times. Its antigen is not yet known. No much larger clonotype is one base removed from it; base qualities were not supplied. This record belongs to a study of identical twins (dated by TCRdb to the mid-2010s). Regarding the study in general: To test whether fetal clonotypes persist, the study used deep sequencing on TCR alpha and beta repertoires from monozygotic twins, unrelated adults of various ages, and cord blood. To rule out contamination, the twin experiments were replicated at different times with different library preparation protocols. Here is what the overall study found, with its caveats: Fewer insertions were carried by abundant cord blood beta clonotypes, a similar but weaker trend appeared in young adult naive repertoires, and no such trend appeared in memory repertoires. Because the same donors could not be followed over many years, the conclusions relied on cross-sectional statistical analysis. Compared with coincidental sharing between unrelated individuals, out-of-frame TCR alpha sequences shared between twins had an excess of sequences with low generation probability. Out-of-frame TCR alpha sharing in monozygotic twins was systematically underestimated by recombination models, whereas sharing between unrelated individuals was in agreement with the recombination models. In beta out-of-frame sequences, excess twin sharing was weaker, because having fewer shared sequences lowered the signal-to-noise ratio. Zero-insertion analyses could be partly confounded by invariant T cells such as MAIT and iNKT, although diverse VJ usage argued against such confounding for most clonotypes.

CDR1 and CDR2 are read off the germline V gene as ENHRY and SYGVKD. CDR3 length: 15 amino acids, cysteine to phenylalanine. Just CDR3 DNA is preserved here, 45 bases in frame from base 1. Cut back by 2 bases and 4 bases, the V and J ends lie 11 bases apart. Receptors were amplified or captured by 5' RACE. Sequencing instrument: Illumina HiSeq 2000. Template switching introduced a universal primer binding site; the final cDNA contained a unique molecular identifier, enabling accurate counting of TCR cDNA molecules. First-strand cDNA for TCR alpha and beta chains was synthesized from specific primers in the conserved constant-segment region. To control for contamination, every cDNA library carried two barcodes: a SMART-Mk sample barcode plus Illumina barcodes. Two successive PCR steps introduced TruSeq adapter sequences along with Illumina sample barcodes. TCR alpha and beta cDNA libraries were sequenced on the Illumina HiSeq platform with custom primers. Concerning the study's data processing: MiGEC processed the raw reads to extract unique molecular identifiers, while MiXCR was used to determine the CDR3 positions. Recombination models were inferred per individual with the repgenHMM and IGoR tools using an EM algorithm. Shared clonotypes were analyzed with the tcR package in R, and sharing was normalized by the product of cloneset sizes. Out-of-frame nonproductive sequences were analyzed to study raw recombination free of thymic and clonal selection effects. TCRdb reworked the public reads: Q25 trimming with fastp, MiXCR clone assembly, productive beta chains retained. Identical CDR3 protein sequences are pooled into one entry, listed with their most common genes and DNA. TCRdb assigned the V and J calls; the authors' analysis was not used. Counted in this sample were about 570,000 distinct CDR3 sequences; more than 9% of them appeared once. The ten largest clonotypes hold 3% of the sample.

Every donor was a healthy Caucasian. Three pairs of female monozygotic twins, all aged roughly 18 to 29 years, made up the twin cohort. Peripheral blood mononuclear cells were the source from which RNA for the TCR libraries was isolated. The data were also submitted as part of a second study, on yellow fever vaccine responses in identical twins. As noted in the second study: According to the authors, the vaccine-induced T cell response in identical twins seemed to be partly convergent and partly specific to each individual. The study precisely tracked vaccine-responding T cell clones in identical twins.

The chain is made from TRBV10-3 and TRBJ1-4; no D gene call is confident. Sequenced material: PBMCs. The TCR was taken from a woman aged 18 to 35 in good health. CDR3 reads: CAISERAPGNEKLFF. The DNA sequence is TGTGCCATCAGTGAGCGGGCTCCCGGTAATGAAAAACTGTTTTTT.